Listed below are T cell receptor beta chains from one sample, sequenced in a study of blood T cell repertoires in COVID-19. The data were produced by immunoSEQ multiplex PCR, yet TCRdb's version contains in-frame clones alone and is incomplete. Of around 130,000 clones in the sample, roughly four fifths were seen once. Sequencing used peripheral blood. The receptors derive from a human donor in a cohort sampled during active COVID-19. The CDR3 runs from the conserved cysteine through the conserved F or W. Each record gives: clone size, V gene, J gene, D gene, CDR3 DNA, CDR3 protein. D genes are given only for firm matches. Part of the rows lack a size; the others show once, few, many or a class for expanded clones.

>NA|TRBV10-3|TRBJ1-4|TRBD1
TGTGCCATCGGGACAGGGAATGAAAAACTGTTTTTT
CAIGTGNEKLFF
>NA|TRBV3-1/TRBV3-2|TRBJ1-4|TRBD1
TGTGCCAGTTCGACCGGGACAGCAAAGGAAAAACTGTTTTTT
CASSTGTAKEKLFF
>NA|TRBV18|TRBJ1-4|TRBD1
TGTGCCAGCTCACCGACAGGGGTGTCTAATGAAAAACTGTTTTTT
CASSPTGVSNEKLFF
>NA|TRBV9|TRBJ2-2|TRBD1
TGTGCCAGCAGCGTGGAACTCGGGACAGGGGCCGGGGAGCTGTTTTTT
CASSVELGTGAGELFF
>NA|TRBV13|TRBJ1-4|NA
TGTGCCAGCAGCTTACAGGGGAATGAAAAACTGTTTTTT
CASSLQGNEKLFF
>NA|TRBV6-5|TRBJ2-5|TRBD2
TGTGCCAGCAGTTACCAAGCGGGGGGGCAAGAGACCCAGTACTTC
CASSYQAGGQETQYF
>once|TRBV7-6|TRBJ2-1|TRBD2
TGTGCCAGCAGCTTACTTGGGACTAGCGGGGGGGGCGATGAGCAGTTCTTC
CASSLLGTSGGGDEQFF
>NA|TRBV6-5|TRBJ2-2|TRBD2
TGTGCCAGCAGTACACTAGCGGGGGGGACCGGGGAGCTGTTTTTT
CASSTLAGGTGELFF
>NA|TRBV2|TRBJ1-2|NA
TGTGCCAGCAGTCAACCCCCAGGGGCGACCTTTAATGGCTACACCTTC
CASSQPPGATFNGYTF
>NA|TRBV10-2|TRBJ2-7|TRBD1
TGCGCCAGCAGGACAGGGGACTACGAGCAGTACTTC
CASRTGDYEQYF
>few|TRBV4-1|TRBJ2-7|NA
TGCGCCAGCAGCCAGGCGACAGACTACGAGCAGTACTTC
CASSQATDYEQYF
>NA|TRBV5-1|TRBJ1-6|TRBD1
TGCGCCGGACAGGGGGCCGATAATTCACCCCTCCACTTT
CAGQGADNSPLHF
>NA|TRBV10-3|TRBJ1-1|TRBD1
TGTGCCATCAGCCCACAGGGGATGAACACTGAAGCTTTCTTT
CAISPQGMNTEAFF
>NA|TRBV5-1|TRBJ2-3|NA
TGCGCCAGCAGCGTACAACAGCCGGATACGCAGTATTTT
CASSVQQPDTQYF
>NA|TRBV29-1|TRBJ2-5|TRBD1
TGCAGCGTTGAAGACCCGACAGGGCGGGAGACCCAGTACTTC
CSVEDPTGRETQYF
>NA|TRBV5-1|TRBJ2-5|NA
TGCGCCAGCAGTTACAAAGAGACCCAGTACTTC
CASSYKETQYF
>NA|TRBV7-9|TRBJ1-1|NA
TGTGCCAGCAGCTTATTGGCAGGGAAAGGGAACACTGAAGCTTTCTTT
CASSLLAGKGNTEAFF
>many|TRBV4-2|TRBJ1-2|NA
TGTGCCAGCAGCCAAGATTCGTCAGGCCAGTATGGCTACACCTTC
CASSQDSSGQYGYTF
>NA|TRBV11-2|TRBJ1-1|NA
TGTGCCAGCAGCTGGGCGGGCCGAAACGGGTTCTCTGAAGCTTTCTTT
CASSWAGRNGFSEAFF
>NA|TRBV27|TRBJ2-6|NA
TGTGCCAGCAGTTTAACTCCTATCTCTGGGGCCAACGTCCTGACTTTC
CASSLTPISGANVLTF
>once|TRBV20-1|TRBJ2-3|NA
TGCAGTGCTACTACGGCAGATACGCAGTATTTT
CSATTADTQYF
>NA|TRBV4-1|TRBJ2-7|NA
TGCGCCAGCAGCCAAGGCATCAGTGGCGGGACTCCCTACGAGCAGTACTTC
CASSQGISGGTPYEQYF
>NA|TRBV5-6|TRBJ2-1|TRBD1
TGTGCCAGCAGCATAGGACAGGGTTTAGGGCAGTTCTTC
CASSIGQGLGQFF
>NA|TRBV5-6|TRBJ1-4|NA
TGTGCCAGCAGCTTGCCGCGGGGAGGTAATGAAAAACTGTTTTTT
CASSLPRGGNEKLFF
>NA|TRBV3-1/TRBV3-2|TRBJ2-5|NA
TGTGCCAGCAGCCAAGACTTTCAAGAGACCCAGTACTTC
CASSQDFQETQYF
>NA|TRBV4-1|TRBJ1-6|NA
TGCGCCAGCAGCTTCGGACTTTATAATTCACCCCTCCACTTT
CASSFGLYNSPLHF
>few|TRBV3-1/TRBV3-2|TRBJ2-1|TRBD2
TGTGCCAGCAGCTCGCCAAGTATAGCGGGGGTCGTTGAGCAGTTCTTC
CASSSPSIAGVVEQFF
>NA|TRBV30|TRBJ2-3|NA
TGTGCCTGGACCTCGGTCGTTGGGGGCCTAAGCACAGATACGCAGTATTTT
CAWTSVVGGLSTDTQYF
>NA|TRBV18|TRBJ2-3|TRBD2
TGTGCCAGCTCTCTCACTAGCGGGGGGACCACAGATACGCAGTATTTT
CASSLTSGGTTDTQYF
>NA|TRBV6-5|TRBJ1-5|TRBD1
TGTGCCAGCAGGCTAGGGACAGGTAATCAGCCCCAGCATTTT
CASRLGTGNQPQHF
>NA|TRBV7-8|TRBJ2-7|TRBD1
TGTGCCAGCAGCTTAGGGACAGGCACCTACTACGAGCAGTACTTC
CASSLGTGTYYEQYF
>once|TRBV7-9|TRBJ2-2|TRBD1
TGTGCCAGCAGCCTCGGACAGGGGGGGACCGGGGAGCTGTTTTTT
CASSLGQGGTGELFF
>NA|TRBV5-6|TRBJ2-1|NA
TGTGCCAGCAGCTTGGGGCGGATCTCCTACAATGAGCAGTTCTTC
CASSLGRISYNEQFF
>NA|TRBV5-1|TRBJ2-5|TRBD2
TGCGCCAGCAGCCAACGGACTAGCGGGGGGACACAAGAGACCCAGTACTTC
CASSQRTSGGTQETQYF
>NA|TRBV19|TRBJ1-1|NA
TGTGCCAGTAGGGAGGACCGGGTGAACACTGAAGCTTTCTTT
CASREDRVNTEAFF
>NA|TRBV5-1|TRBJ1-2|TRBD1
TGCGCCAGCAGCTTCCCTCTGCAAGGGGGCTATGACTACACCTTC
CASSFPLQGGYDYTF
>NA|TRBV20-1|TRBJ1-2|NA
TGCAGTGCTAGTCTGGGGGCAGGAGGCTACACCTTC
CSASLGAGGYTF
>NA|TRBV21-1|TRBJ1-1|NA
TGTGCCAGCAGCAACCAACAGGGGTGCGACACTGAAGCTTTCTTT
CASSNQQGCDTEAFF
>NA|TRBV6-1|TRBJ2-5|TRBD2
TGTGCCAGCAGTGAAGGATGGGGGGGGGAGACCCAGTACTTC
CASSEGWGGETQYF
>NA|TRBV20-1|TRBJ2-7|TRBD2
TGCAGTGCTAGTACCCCCCGGACTAGCTCTTCCTACGAGCAGTACTTC
CSASTPRTSSSYEQYF
>NA|TRBV27|TRBJ2-2|TRBD1
TGTGCCAGCAGGGCGACAGGGGACCGGGAGCTGTTTTTT
CASRATGDRELFF
>NA|TRBV5-4|TRBJ2-7|TRBD1
TGTGCCAGCAGCCCAGGCGGACAGGGGGCCTACGAGCAGTACTTC
CASSPGGQGAYEQYF
>NA|TRBV30|TRBJ2-3|NA
TGTGCCTGGAGAGGGGAAGCTAGCACAGATACGCAGTATTTT
CAWRGEASTDTQYF
>NA|TRBV6-1|TRBJ1-6|TRBD1
TGTGCCAGCAGTGAGAGCCAGACAGGGAGTAATTCACCCCTCCACTTT
CASSESQTGSNSPLHF
>NA|TRBV6-2/TRBV6-3|TRBJ2-3|TRBD1
TGTGCCAGCAGTTCCAGACAGGGATTTAGCACAGATACGCAGTATTTT
CASSSRQGFSTDTQYF
>NA|TRBV7-9|TRBJ1-2|TRBD1
TGTGCCAGCAGCTTAGGCAACAGGGGGCTTGGCTACACCTTC
CASSLGNRGLGYTF
>NA|TRBV15|TRBJ2-7|NA
TGTGCCACCAGCAGCCCCGGGGGGCCCGGCTTCTCCTACGAGCAGTACTTC
CATSSPGGPGFSYEQYF
>few|TRBV5-1|TRBJ1-3|NA
TGCGCCAGCAGCTTGGAGGCGGTTAGCTCTGGAAACACCATATATTTT
CASSLEAVSSGNTIYF